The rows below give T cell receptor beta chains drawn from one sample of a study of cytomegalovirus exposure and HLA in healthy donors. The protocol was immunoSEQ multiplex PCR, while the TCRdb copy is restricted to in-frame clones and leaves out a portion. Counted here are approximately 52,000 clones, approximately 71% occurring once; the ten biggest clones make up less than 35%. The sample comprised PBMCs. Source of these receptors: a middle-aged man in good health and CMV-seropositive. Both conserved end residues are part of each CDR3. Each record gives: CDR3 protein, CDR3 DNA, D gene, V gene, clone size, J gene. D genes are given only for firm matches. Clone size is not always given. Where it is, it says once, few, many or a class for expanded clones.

CSVVDNEQFF	TGCAGCGTCGTTGACAATGAGCAGTTCTTC	-	TRBV29-1	-	TRBJ2-1
CASSLGSERNSGNTIYF	TGTGCCAGCAGCTTAGGTTCTGAGAGGAACTCTGGAAACACCATATATTTT	-	TRBV5-4	-	TRBJ1-3
CASSYSAGRTEAFF	TGTGCCAGCAGTTACTCCGCAGGGCGGACTGAAGCTTTCTTT	-	TRBV6-5	-	TRBJ1-1
CAISEGDRPDQPQHF	TGTGCCATCAGTGAGGGGGACAGGCCGGATCAGCCCCAGCATTTT	TRBD1	TRBV10-3	once	TRBJ1-5
CASIKKRGGPNEQFF	TGTGCCAGTATAAAAAAGCGGGGGGGCCCGAATGAGCAGTTCTTC	TRBD2	TRBV6-5	-	TRBJ2-1
CASSVDRTGGYEQYF	TGTGCCAGCAGTGTCGACCGAACAGGGGGCTACGAGCAGTACTTC	TRBD1	TRBV6-4	-	TRBJ2-7
CASSLGQDHEQYF	TGTGCTAGCAGCTTAGGACAGGATCACGAGCAGTACTTC	TRBD1	TRBV7-7	-	TRBJ2-7
CASSQSGGGRQPQHF	TGCGCCAGCAGCCAAAGTGGGGGGGGTAGGCAGCCCCAGCATTTT	-	TRBV4-1	-	TRBJ1-5
CASPNRGRTEAFF	TGTGCCAGCCCTAATCGGGGGAGGACTGAAGCTTTCTTT	-	TRBV6-1	once	TRBJ1-1
CASSSTRTDITDTQYF	TGCGCCAGCAGCTCCACAAGGACAGACATCACAGATACGCAGTATTTT	-	TRBV5-1	-	TRBJ2-3
CASGWGLPGNSPLHF	TGTGCTAGTGGTTGGGGACTCCCGGGTAATTCACCCCTCCACTTT	-	TRBV12-5	-	TRBJ1-6
CASSFIYGGAGYEQYF	TGTGCCAGCAGTTTCATATATGGCGGGGCAGGCTACGAGCAGTACTTC	-	TRBV28	-	TRBJ2-7
CASSLGGRLNEKLFF	TGTGCCAGCAGCTTAGGAGGGCGTTTAAACGAAAAACTGTTTTTT	-	TRBV7-9	few	TRBJ1-4
CASSFTTGEEEEKLFF	TGTGCCAGCAGCTTTACAACAGGGGAGGAAGAGGAAAAACTGTTTTTT	TRBD1	TRBV13	few	TRBJ1-4
CASSVRALSGVTDTQYF	TGTGCCAGCAGCGTGCGGGCCCTTTCGGGGGTCACAGATACGCAGTATTTT	-	TRBV9	once	TRBJ2-3
CASSFGQGSYEQYF	TGTGCCAGCAGCTTCGGACAGGGCTCCTACGAGCAGTACTTC	TRBD1	TRBV7-2	-	TRBJ2-7
CSAGGTGGAGTEAFF	TGCAGCGCGGGGGGGACAGGGGGCGCGGGAACTGAAGCTTTCTTT	TRBD1	TRBV29-1	-	TRBJ1-1
CASSFFGLAGGPGEQYF	TGTGCCAGCAGTTTTTTCGGACTAGCGGGGGGGCCTGGCGAGCAGTACTTC	TRBD2	TRBV7-9	-	TRBJ2-7
CASSSQGSTEAFF	TGTGCCAGCAGCTCACAGGGAAGTACTGAAGCTTTCTTT	-	TRBV2	-	TRBJ1-1
CASIQGFRYGYTF	TGTGCCAGCATACAGGGGTTCCGTTATGGCTACACCTTC	TRBD1	TRBV2	-	TRBJ1-2
CAWSVQLAGAHWADTQYF	TGTGCCTGGAGTGTACAACTAGCGGGGGCCCATTGGGCAGATACGCAGTATTTT	TRBD2	TRBV30	-	TRBJ2-3
CASSFRDSGANVLTF	TGTGCCAGCAGTTTCAGGGATTCTGGGGCCAACGTCCTGACTTTC	-	TRBV6-5	-	TRBJ2-6
CATLKSTGNTEAFF	TGTGCCACCCTAAAGAGCACGGGAAACACTGAAGCTTTCTTT	-	TRBV6-5	-	TRBJ1-1
CASSERTPPYEQYF	TGTGCCAGCAGTGAACGGACTCCTCCCTACGAGCAGTACTTC	-	TRBV6-1	-	TRBJ2-7
CASSPQGSNEKLFF	TGCGCCAGCAGCCCACAGGGGAGTAATGAAAAACTGTTTTTT	TRBD1	TRBV4-1	-	TRBJ1-4
CASSSTQGGYTF	TGTGCCAGCAGCTCGACACAGGGGGGCTACACCTTC	TRBD1	TRBV7-2	-	TRBJ1-2
CASSRQGTNTGELFF	TGTGCCAGCAGTCGACAGGGGACGAACACCGGGGAGCTGTTTTTT	TRBD1	TRBV2	once	TRBJ2-2
CASSLLAGGLNEQFF	TGTGCCAGCAGCCTACTAGCGGGGGGACTCAATGAGCAGTTCTTC	TRBD2	TRBV25-1	-	TRBJ2-1
CAIRRAGSDSYEQYF	TGTGCCATCAGGCGGGCTGGTTCAGACTCCTACGAGCAGTACTTC	-	TRBV10-3	once	TRBJ2-7
CASSSRTGVYEQYF	TGCGCCAGCAGCTCGCGGACAGGGGTCTACGAGCAGTACTTC	TRBD1	TRBV5-1	-	TRBJ2-7
CASIAVRSSYEQYF	TGTGCCAGCATCGCGGTGAGGAGCTCCTACGAGCAGTACTTC	-	TRBV6-1	few	TRBJ2-7
CASSIGTGGTEAFF	TGTGCCAGTAGTATAGGGACAGGGGGCACTGAAGCTTTCTTT	TRBD1	TRBV19	-	TRBJ1-1
CASSERLPPGETQYF	TGTGCCAGCAGTGAAAGGCTCCCGCCAGGAGAGACCCAGTACTTC	-	TRBV2	-	TRBJ2-5
CASRMTSGNEQFF	TGTGCCAGCAGGATGACTAGCGGCAATGAGCAGTTCTTC	TRBD2	TRBV6-1	-	TRBJ2-1
CASSVGASGGQNIQYF	TGTGCCAGCAGCGTAGGCGCTAGCGGGGGTCAAAACATTCAGTACTTC	TRBD2	TRBV9	-	TRBJ2-4
CASTPGGPSYEQYF	TGTGCCTCCACCCCCGGGGGGCCCTCCTACGAGCAGTACTTC	-	TRBV2	-	TRBJ2-7
CASSRGTAQPQHF	TGCGCCAGCAGCCGGGGGACGGCTCAGCCCCAGCATTTT	-	TRBV5-1	-	TRBJ1-5
CASSGQGYNSPLHF	TGTGCCAGCAGCGGACAGGGATATAATTCACCCCTCCACTTT	TRBD1	TRBV2	-	TRBJ1-6
CASRKTGMVGELFF	TGCGCCAGCAGAAAAACAGGGATGGTCGGGGAGCTGTTTTTT	-	TRBV5-1	-	TRBJ2-2
CASSPISGPGAEAFF	TGTGCCAGCAGCCCCATATCAGGGCCAGGGGCTGAAGCTTTCTTT	-	TRBV7-3	-	TRBJ1-1
CASSLVASPLHF	TGTGCCAGCAGCCTAGTAGCTTCACCCCTCCACTTT	-	TRBV11-2	-	TRBJ1-6
CASSAPRPGTNEKLFF	TGTGCCAGCAGCGCACCCCGCCCCGGAACTAATGAAAAACTGTTTTTT	-	TRBV5-7	-	TRBJ1-4
CATSRDASPSEQYF	TGTGCCACCAGCAGAGACGCTAGTCCGTCCGAGCAGTACTTC	-	TRBV15	-	TRBJ2-7
CASSPPERNEKLFF	TGTGCCAGCAGCCCGCCTGAGAGGAATGAAAAACTGTTTTTT	-	TRBV5-4	-	TRBJ1-4